Described below is a single T cell receptor (beta chain) sequence and its context. Its antigen is not identified. A much more abundant neighbour one base away suggests this may be a read error. MiXCR was run by TCRdb on the reads, yielding one entry per CDR3 protein. The table records 45,000 to 75,000 distinct CDR3 sequences, 25% to 40% of them present only once. This specimen belongs to a study of T cell repertoires in cytomegalovirus infection. The sequencing input was PBMCs, sequenced either directly or after in vitro stimulation (not recorded which). This TCR derives from a human donor in good health (CMV status not recorded). Some clones in this sample may be carry-over from other donors' samples.

CDR3 sequence (DNA): TGCGCCTGCAGCCCAGGGGGGGCCCAGTACTTC. Protein: CACSPGGAQYF. This chain links TRBV4-1 with TRBJ2-5, with D possibly called TRBD1 or TRBD2 (7 bases each). CDR1 and CDR2 (germline): MGHRA, YSYEKL. CDR3 length: 11 residues.